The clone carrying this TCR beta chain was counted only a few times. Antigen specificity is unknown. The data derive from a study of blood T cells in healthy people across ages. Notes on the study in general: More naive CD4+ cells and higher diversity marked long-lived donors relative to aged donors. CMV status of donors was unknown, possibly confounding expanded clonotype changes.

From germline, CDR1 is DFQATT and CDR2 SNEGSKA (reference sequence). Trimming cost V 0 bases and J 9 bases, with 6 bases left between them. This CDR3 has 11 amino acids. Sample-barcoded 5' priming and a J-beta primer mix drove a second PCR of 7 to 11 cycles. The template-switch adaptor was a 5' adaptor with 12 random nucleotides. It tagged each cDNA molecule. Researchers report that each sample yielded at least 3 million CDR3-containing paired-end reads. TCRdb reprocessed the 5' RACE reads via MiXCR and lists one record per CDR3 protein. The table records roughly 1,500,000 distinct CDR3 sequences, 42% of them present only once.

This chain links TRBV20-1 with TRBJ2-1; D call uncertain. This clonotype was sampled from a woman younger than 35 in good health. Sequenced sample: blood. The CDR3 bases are TGCAGTGCTAGAGATTTTCCTGAGCAGTTCTTC. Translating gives CSARDFPEQFF.